The sample holds a few counts of the clone carrying this T cell receptor (beta chain). The data are from a study of blood T cell repertoires in COVID-19. Here immunoSEQ multiplex PCR was the method, and the copy in TCRdb shows in-frame clones only, minus some. The table shows under 400,000 clones, with about 86% occurring only once. CDR1 is SGHTA, CDR2 FQGNSA, per germline. The trim removed 6 bases at V and 0 bases at J, leaving 8 bases unmatched. The CDR3 is 16 residues long. Participants were placed into cohorts based on the clinical history they reported. The sequenced material came from PBMCs or T cells enriched from blood (not recorded which). This clonotype was sampled from a woman aged 40 to 50 with acute COVID-19. The rearrangement uses TRBV7-2 and TRBJ2-1, with 7 bases aligning to TRBD2. CDR3 residues: CASRELRGSSYNEQFF. The CDR3 nucleotides are TGTGCCAGCAGGGAGCTGCGGGGGAGCTCCTACAATGAGCAGTTCTTC.